The clone carrying this TCR beta chain was seen more than once but under ten times. The target antigen is unknown. A read error is possible here, since a much larger clone lies one base away. This entry belongs to a study of read filtering for tumor transcriptome and immune sequencing. Overall study context: The cohort had 17 to 20 men and 14 to 15 women aged roughly 45 to 90, mean about 70 years.

From approximately 430 ng of RNA, a library with molecular barcoded alpha/delta and beta/gamma adaptors was made. TCRdb reprocessed the reads via MiXCR and lists one record per CDR3 protein. The sample lists roughly 130,000 distinct CDR3 sequences, 10% to 15% seen once, with approximately 10% in the top ten. This CDR3 comprises 15 residues. Looked up from germline, CDR1 is MNHNS and CDR2 is SASEGT. Study-wide results and caveats: IR-seq and RNA-seq agreed better without single-read clonotypes.

The V and J genes are TRBV6-1 and TRBJ2-1; D unresolved. Input material: a population of CD138-negative cells sorted from bone marrow. The receptor's source is a donor at least 40 years old with multiple myeloma. CDR3 sequence reads: CAGSEAPGRRDEQFF. DNA for the CDR3: TGTGCCGGCAGTGAAGCCCCCGGCAGACGCGATGAGCAGTTCTTC.